This TCR beta chain was documented in a study of blood T cell repertoires in COVID-19. TCRdb keeps only in-frame clones here, not all; method: immunoSEQ multiplex PCR. This repertoire shows fewer than 90,000 clones, over 65% found once; its top ten account for roughly 50%. The ends were cut back, 0 bases at V and 9 bases at J, with 13 bases in the middle. Germline V CDR1 and CDR2: SGHTS, YDEGEE. CDR3 size: 14 residues. The sequence derives from a human donor in a cohort sampled during active COVID-19. Sequenced sample: peripheral blood. This chain joins TRBV5-8 and TRBJ1-5; possible D gene TRBD1, 6 bases. CDR3 sequence reads: CASSLGQALPPQHF. DNA for the CDR3: TGTGCCAGCAGCTTGGGACAGGCCCTACCGCCCCAGCATTTT. Combining the CDR3 with reference TRBV5-8 and TRBJ1-5 gives the whole variable domain EAGVTQSPTHLIKTRGQQATLRCSPISGHTSVYWYQQALGLGLQFLLWYDEGEERNRGNFPPRFSGRQFPNYSSELNVNALELEDSALYLCASSLGQALPPQHFGDGTRLSIL.